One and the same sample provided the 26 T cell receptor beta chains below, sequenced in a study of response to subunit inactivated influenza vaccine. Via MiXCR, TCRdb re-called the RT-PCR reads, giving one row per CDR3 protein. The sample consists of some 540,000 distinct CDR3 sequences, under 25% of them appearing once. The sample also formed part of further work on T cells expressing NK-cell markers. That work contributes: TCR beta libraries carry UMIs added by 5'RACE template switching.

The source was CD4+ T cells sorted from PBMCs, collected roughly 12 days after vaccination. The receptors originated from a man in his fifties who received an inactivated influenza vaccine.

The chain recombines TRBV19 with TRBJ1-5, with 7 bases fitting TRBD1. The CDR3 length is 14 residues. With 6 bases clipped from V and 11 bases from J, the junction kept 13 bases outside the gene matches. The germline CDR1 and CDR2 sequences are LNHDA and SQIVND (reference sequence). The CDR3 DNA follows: TGTGCCAGTAGACAGGGGCAACAGCCGGGGACCCAGCATTTT. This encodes CASRQGQQPGTQHF.

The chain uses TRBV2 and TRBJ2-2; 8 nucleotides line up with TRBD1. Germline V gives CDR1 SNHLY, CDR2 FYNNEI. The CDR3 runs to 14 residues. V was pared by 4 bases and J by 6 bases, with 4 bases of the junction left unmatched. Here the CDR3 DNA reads TGTGCCAGCAGTGGACAGGGGACGGCCGGGGAGCTGTTTTTT. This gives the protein CASSGQGTAGELFF.

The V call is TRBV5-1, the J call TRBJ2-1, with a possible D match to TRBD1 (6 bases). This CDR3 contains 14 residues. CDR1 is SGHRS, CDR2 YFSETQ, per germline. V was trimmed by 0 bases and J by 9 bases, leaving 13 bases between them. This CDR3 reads CASSLDRDRGEQFF. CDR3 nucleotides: TGCGCCAGCAGCTTGGACAGGGATCGTGGTGAGCAGTTCTTC.

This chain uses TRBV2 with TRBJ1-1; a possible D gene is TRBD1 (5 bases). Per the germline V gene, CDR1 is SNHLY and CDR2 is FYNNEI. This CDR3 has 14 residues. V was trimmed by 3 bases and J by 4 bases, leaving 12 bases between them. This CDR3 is CASSDDRSSTEAFF. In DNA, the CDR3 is TGTGCCAGCAGTGACGACAGATCTAGCACTGAAGCTTTCTTT.

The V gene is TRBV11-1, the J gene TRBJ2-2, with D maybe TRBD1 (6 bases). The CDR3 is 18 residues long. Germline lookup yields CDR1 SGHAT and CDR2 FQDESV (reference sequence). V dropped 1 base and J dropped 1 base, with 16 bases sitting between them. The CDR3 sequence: CASSLDRVLLWNTGELFF. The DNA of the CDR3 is TGTGCCAGCAGCTTAGACAGGGTACTTTTGTGGAACACCGGGGAGCTGTTTTTT.

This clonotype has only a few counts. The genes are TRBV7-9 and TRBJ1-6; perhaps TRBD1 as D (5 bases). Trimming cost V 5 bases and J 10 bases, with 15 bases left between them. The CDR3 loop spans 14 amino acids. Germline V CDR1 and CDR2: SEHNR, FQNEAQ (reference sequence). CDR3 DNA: TGTGCCAGCAGCGCGGGACTTGAAAGCTCACCCCTCCACTTT. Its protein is CASSAGLESSPLHF.

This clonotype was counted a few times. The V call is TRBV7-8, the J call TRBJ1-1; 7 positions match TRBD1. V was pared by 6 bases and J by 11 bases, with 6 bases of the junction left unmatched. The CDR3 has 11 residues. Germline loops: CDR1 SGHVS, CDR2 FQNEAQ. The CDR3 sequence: CASRVQGRAFF. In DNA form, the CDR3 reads TGTGCCAGCAGGGTACAGGGGAGGGCTTTCTTT.

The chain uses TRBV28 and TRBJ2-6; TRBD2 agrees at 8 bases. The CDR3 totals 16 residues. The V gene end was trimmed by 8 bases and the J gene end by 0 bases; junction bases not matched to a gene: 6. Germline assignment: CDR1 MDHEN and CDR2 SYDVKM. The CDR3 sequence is CASHRGGSSGANVLTF. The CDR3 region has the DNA TGTGCCAGCCATCGGGGGGGGAGCTCTGGGGCCAACGTCCTGACTTTC.

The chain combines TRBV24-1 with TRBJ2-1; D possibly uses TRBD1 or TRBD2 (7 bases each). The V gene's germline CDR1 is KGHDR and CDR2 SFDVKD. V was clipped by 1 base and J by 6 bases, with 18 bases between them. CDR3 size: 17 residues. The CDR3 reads CATSDFRGGNTINEQFF. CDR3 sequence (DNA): TGTGCCACCAGTGATTTCAGGGGGGGAAACACAATCAATGAGCAGTTCTTC.

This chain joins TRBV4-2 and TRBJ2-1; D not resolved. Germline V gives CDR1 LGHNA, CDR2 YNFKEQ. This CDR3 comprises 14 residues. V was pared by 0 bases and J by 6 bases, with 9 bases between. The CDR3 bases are TGTGCCAGCAGCCAAGAAAGCTCCCTCAATGAGCAGTTCTTC. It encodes CASSQESSLNEQFF.

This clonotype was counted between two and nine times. Here the CDR3 DNA reads TGCGCCAGCAGCCAATCGGGGGGCTTGAGCACAGATACGCAGTATTTT. Residues: CASSQSGGLSTDTQYF. This rearrangement joins TRBV4-1 to TRBJ2-3; TRBD2 is a possible D gene (7 bases). V lost 2 bases and J 0 bases, leaving 12 bases between the germline ends. Germline V CDR1 and CDR2: MGHRA, YSYEKL. This CDR3 has 16 amino acids.

CDR3 nucleotide sequence: TGCGCCAGCAGCTTGCAGGTTAAGCTAGCGGGGAACAATGAGCAGTTCTTC. Its translation: CASSLQVKLAGNNEQFF. J is TRBJ2-1 and V is TRBV5-1, with TRBD2 identical over 9 bases. Germline values: CDR1 SGHRS, CDR2 YFSETQ. The CDR3 covers 17 residues. Trimming at V came to 1 base and at J to 5 bases, leaving 10 bases not matched to a gene.

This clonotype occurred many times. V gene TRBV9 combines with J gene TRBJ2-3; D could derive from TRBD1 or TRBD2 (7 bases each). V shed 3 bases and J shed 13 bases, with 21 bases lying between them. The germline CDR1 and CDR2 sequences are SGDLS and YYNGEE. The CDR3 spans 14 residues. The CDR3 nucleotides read TGTGCCAGCAGCGAGACCCCCCAGGGGGGGAATGAGTATTTT. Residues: CASSETPQGGNEYF.

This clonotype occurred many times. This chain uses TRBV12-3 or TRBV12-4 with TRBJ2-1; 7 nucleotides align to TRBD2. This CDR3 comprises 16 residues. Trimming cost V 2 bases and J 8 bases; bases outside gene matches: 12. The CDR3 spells CASSLIRAGVLDEQFF. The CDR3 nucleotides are TGTGCCAGCAGTTTAATCCGGGCGGGAGTCTTGGATGAGCAGTTCTTC.

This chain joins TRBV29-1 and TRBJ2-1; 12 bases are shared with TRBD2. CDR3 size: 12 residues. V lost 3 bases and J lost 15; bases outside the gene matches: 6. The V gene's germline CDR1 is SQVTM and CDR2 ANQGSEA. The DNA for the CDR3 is TGCAGCGTTGATGCTAGCGGGGGGGCTGGGTTCTTC. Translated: CSVDASGGAGFF.

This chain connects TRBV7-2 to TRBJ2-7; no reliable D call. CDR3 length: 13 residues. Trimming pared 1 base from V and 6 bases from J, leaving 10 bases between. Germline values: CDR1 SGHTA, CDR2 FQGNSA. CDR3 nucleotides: TGTGCCAGCAGCTTAGGCGGAACCTCCGAGCAGTACTTC. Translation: CASSLGGTSEQYF.

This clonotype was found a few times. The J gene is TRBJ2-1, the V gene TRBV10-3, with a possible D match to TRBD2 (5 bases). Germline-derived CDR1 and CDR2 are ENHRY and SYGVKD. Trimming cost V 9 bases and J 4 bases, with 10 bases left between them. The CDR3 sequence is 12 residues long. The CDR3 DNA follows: TGTGCCATAGGACTTGATTACAATGAGCAGTTCTTC. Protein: CAIGLDYNEQFF.

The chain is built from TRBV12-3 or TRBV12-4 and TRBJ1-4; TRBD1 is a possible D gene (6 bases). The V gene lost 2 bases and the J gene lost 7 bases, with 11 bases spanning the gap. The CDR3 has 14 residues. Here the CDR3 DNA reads TGTGCCAGCAGTTTACAGGGGCGGGTTGAAAAACTGTTTTTT. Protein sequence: CASSLQGRVEKLFF.

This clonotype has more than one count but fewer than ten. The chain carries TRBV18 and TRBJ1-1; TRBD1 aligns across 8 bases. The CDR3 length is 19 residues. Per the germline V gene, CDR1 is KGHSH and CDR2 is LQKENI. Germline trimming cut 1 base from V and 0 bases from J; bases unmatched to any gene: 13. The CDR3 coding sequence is TGTGCCAGCTCACCACGATGGAGGACAGGGACCTCACTGAACACTGAAGCTTTCTTT. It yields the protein CASSPRWRTGTSLNTEAFF.

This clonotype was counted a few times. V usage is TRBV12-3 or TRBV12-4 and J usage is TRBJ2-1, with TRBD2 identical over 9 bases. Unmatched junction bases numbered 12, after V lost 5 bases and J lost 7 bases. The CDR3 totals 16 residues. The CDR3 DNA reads TGTGCCAGCAGTCAAGTGGCGGGGGGGCTCCATAATGAGCAGTTCTTC. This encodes CASSQVAGGLHNEQFF.

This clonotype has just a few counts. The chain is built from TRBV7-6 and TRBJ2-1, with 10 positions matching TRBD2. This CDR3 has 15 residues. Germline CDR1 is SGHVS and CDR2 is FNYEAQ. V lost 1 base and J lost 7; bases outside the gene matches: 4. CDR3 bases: TGTGCCAGCAGCTTAGATCCTAGCGGGAGAAATGAGCAGTTCTTC. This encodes CASSLDPSGRNEQFF.

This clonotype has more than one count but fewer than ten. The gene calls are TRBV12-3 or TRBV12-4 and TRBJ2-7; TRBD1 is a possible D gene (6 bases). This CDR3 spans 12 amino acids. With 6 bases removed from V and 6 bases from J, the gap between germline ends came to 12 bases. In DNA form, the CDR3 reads TGTGCCAGCAGCCAAGGACAGCGCGAGCAGTACTTC. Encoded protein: CASSQGQREQYF.

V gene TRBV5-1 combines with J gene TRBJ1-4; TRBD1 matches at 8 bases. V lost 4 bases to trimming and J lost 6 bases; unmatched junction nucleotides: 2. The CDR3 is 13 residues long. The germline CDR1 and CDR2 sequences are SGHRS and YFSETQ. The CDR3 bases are TGCGCCAGCAGCCCGACAGGGGATGAAAAACTGTTTTTT. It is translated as CASSPTGDEKLFF.

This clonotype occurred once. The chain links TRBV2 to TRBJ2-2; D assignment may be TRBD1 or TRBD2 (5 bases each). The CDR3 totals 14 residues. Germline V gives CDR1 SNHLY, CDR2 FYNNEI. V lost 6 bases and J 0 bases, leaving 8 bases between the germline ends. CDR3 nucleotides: TGTGCCAGCAGGGGGGATTCGAACACCGGGGAGCTGTTTTTT. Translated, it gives CASRGDSNTGELFF.

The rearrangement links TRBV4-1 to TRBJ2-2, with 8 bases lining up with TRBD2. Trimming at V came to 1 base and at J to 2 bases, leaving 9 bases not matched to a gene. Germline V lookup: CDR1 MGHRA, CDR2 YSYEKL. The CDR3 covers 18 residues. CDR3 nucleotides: TGCGCCAGCAGCCAAGGTCTTCTCGGGAGGGTTAACACCGGGGAGCTGTTTTTT. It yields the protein CASSQGLLGRVNTGELFF.

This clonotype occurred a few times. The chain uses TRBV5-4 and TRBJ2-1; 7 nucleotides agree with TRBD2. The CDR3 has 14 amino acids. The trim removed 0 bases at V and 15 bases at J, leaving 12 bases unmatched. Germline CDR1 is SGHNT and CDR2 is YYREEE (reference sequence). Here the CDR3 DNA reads TGTGCCAGCAGCTTGGGCCCCGAGCGGGGTGTGCGGTTCTTC. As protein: CASSLGPERGVRFF.